The next 5 T cell receptor beta chains were all read from a single sample in a study of beta chain features in type 1 diabetes. Expressed TCRB transcripts were sequenced because the isolated RNA had all been reverse transcribed beforehand. Only in-frame clones appear in the TCRdb table, and some are missing; sequencing was by immunoSEQ multiplex PCR. The table shows about 110,000 clones, with almost 40% occurring only once. Material for sequencing was stem cell memory CD4+ T cells from blood. All receptors derive from a woman aged 18-29 years in good health.

This clone showed up just a few times. The chain links TRBV5-4 to TRBJ2-5, with 7 bases fitting TRBD1. The ends lost 4 bases at V and 1 base at J; junction bases unmatched: 4. This CDR3 has 14 amino acids. Per the germline V gene, CDR1 is SGHNT and CDR2 is YYREEE (reference sequence). DNA of the CDR3: TGTGCCAGCAGCGTCACAGGGGTCCAAGAGACCCAGTACTTC. This translates into CASSVTGVQETQYF.

This chain links TRBV9 with TRBJ1-4, with D possibly TRBD1 on 6 matching bases. The CDR3 spans 16 residues. Trimming cost V 3 bases and J 4 bases, with 16 bases left between them. Germline lookup yields CDR1 SGDLS and CDR2 YYNGEE. CDR3 in amino acids: CASSDRSGAYNEKLFF. DNA of the CDR3: TGTGCCAGCAGCGACCGATCAGGGGCATATAATGAAAAACTGTTTTTT.

The J gene is TRBJ2-5, the V gene TRBV10-1; 8 bases are shared with TRBD1. The V gene's germline CDR1 is WNHNN and CDR2 SYGVQD (reference sequence). The CDR3 contains 16 residues. The junction had 8 bases not matched to a gene; V was cut back by 4 bases and J by 1 base. Here the CDR3 DNA reads TGCGCCAGCAGTGCTCTCGCCGGGACAGGCCAAGAGACCCAGTACTTC. Amino acids: CASSALAGTGQETQYF.

This chain uses TRBV7-9 with TRBJ1-5; 7 bases fit TRBD1. V dropped 1 base and J dropped 6; count of bases not matched to a gene: 6. The CDR3 loop spans 15 amino acids. Germline CDR1 SEHNR, CDR2 FQNEAQ (reference sequence). CDR3 nucleotide sequence: TGTGCCAGCAGCTTAGGGGACAGCGGCGGTCAGCCCCAGCATTTT. This codes for CASSLGDSGGQPQHF.

This chain uses TRBV27 with TRBJ2-1; TRBD2 agrees at 9 bases. The CDR3 contains 17 residues. Germline V CDR1 and CDR2: MNHEY, SMNVEV (reference sequence). V gave up 5 bases and J gave up 6 bases; unmatched junction bases: 14. The CDR3 DNA is TGTGCCAGCAGTCTCCCGACCCTAGCGGGAAGGACCAATGAGCAGTTCTTC. This sequence encodes CASSLPTLAGRTNEQFF.